A selection of T cell receptor beta chains follows, all from one sample in a study of low-dose radiotherapy and immunotherapy resistance in tumors. One entry per CDR3 protein results from TCRdb running MiXCR on the reads. The profile shows approximately 84,000 distinct CDR3 sequences, 18% of them singletons. The sample was PBMCs, taken before treatment. Receptor source: a male donor with prostate cancer. Each CDR3 is given with its conserved first and last residue. A D gene is named only where the DNA matches it firmly. The size entry is marked missing in some rows and otherwise reads once, few, many or a size class.

TRBJ1-1 TRBV12-3/TRBV12-4 many . TGTGCCAGCAGTTTGCCCACAGGGAACACTGAAGCTTTCTTT CASSLPTGNTEAFF
TRBJ2-3 TRBV20-1 many . TGCAGTGCTAGTGGGGAGTTCAGTCCAGATACGCAGTATTTT CSASGEFSPDTQYF
TRBJ2-7 TRBV11-2 many . TGTGCCAGCAGCTTATTATTGGGGCCCCACGAGCAGTACTTC CASSLLLGPHEQYF
TRBJ1-6 TRBV27 many . TGTGCCAGCAGTTTAGTAGATCCGGTCACTGCTTCACCCCTCCACTTT CASSLVDPVTASPLHF
TRBJ1-6 TRBV20-1 many . TGCAGTGCTAGAACGGGGGATTCACCCCTCCACTTT CSARTGDSPLHF
TRBJ1-6 TRBV28 many . TGTGCCAGCATCAGGGCCTCCTATAATTCACCCCTCCACTTT CASIRASYNSPLHF
TRBJ2-1 TRBV7-2 many TRBD2 TGTGCCAGCAGCCTGCACGGGGGGGCCTCCAATGAGCAGTTCTTC CASSLHGGASNEQFF
TRBJ2-7 TRBV13 . TRBD1 TGTGCCAGCAGCTTAGGTACAGGGGGCGACGAGCAGTACTTC CASSLGTGGDEQYF
TRBJ2-3 TRBV7-6 many TRBD2 TGTGCCAGCAGCGGAGATATAGCGGGGGGCGTGAATACGCAGTATTTT CASSGDIAGGVNTQYF
TRBJ2-5 TRBV7-2 many TRBD2 TGTGCCAGCAGCCACGGACTAGCGGGGGCGCGGGGGGAGACCTATTACTTC CASSHGLAGARGETYYF
TRBJ2-1 TRBV9 few . TGTGCCAGCAGCCTTCAGGGAGCCTACAATGAGCAGTTCTTC CASSLQGAYNEQFF
TRBJ2-5 TRBV5-1 few . TGCGCCAGCAGCTTGGAGTGGACAGCAAGGGAGACCCAGTACTTC CASSLEWTARETQYF
TRBJ2-6 TRBV5-1 few . TGCGCCAGCAGCTTGGCCTCGGCCGACACTAGCTCTGGGGCCAACGTCCTGACTTTC CASSLASADTSSGANVLTF
TRBJ2-7 TRBV9 many . TGTGCCAGCAGCCTTGAGCCGACAGGCTACGAGCAGTACTTC CASSLEPTGYEQYF
TRBJ1-2 TRBV5-4 many . TGTGCCAGCAGCTCGGCTCTGGACATTCACAGCTATGGCTACACCTTC CASSSALDIHSYGYTF
TRBJ1-2 TRBV29-1 many . TGCAGCGTTGTAGGGCAGGGAAGTGGCTACACCTTC CSVVGQGSGYTF
TRBJ2-5 TRBV12-3/TRBV12-4 many . TGTGCCAGCAGTACAGCCCAAGTCGGGACCCAGTACTTC CASSTAQVGTQYF
TRBJ1-3 TRBV27 many . TGTGCCAGCAGTTTACACGGCGGCGGAAACACCATATATTTT CASSLHGGGNTIYF
TRBJ1-1 TRBV3-1 . TRBD1 TGTGCCAGCAAGTGGGCAGGGGGCCAGGACACTGAAGCTTTCTTT CASKWAGGQDTEAFF
TRBJ2-3 TRBV5-1 many TRBD1 TGCGCCAGCAGCTTGGAAGGGGACAGGGTGGGAGATACGCAGTATTTT CASSLEGDRVGDTQYF
TRBJ2-3 TRBV10-3 many . TGTGCCATCAGTGAACGGGACTCAAGCACAGATACGCAGTATTTT CAISERDSSTDTQYF
TRBJ2-1 TRBV9 many . TGTGCCAGCAGCGTAGGAGGTAGACTCAATGAGCAGTTCTTC CASSVGGRLNEQFF
TRBJ1-2 TRBV18 many TRBD1 TGTGCCAGCTCACCATCATCCCGGGACAGGGGGCGCGGCGGCTACACCTTC CASSPSSRDRGRGGYTF
TRBJ2-2 TRBV5-1 many TRBD2 TGCGCCAGCAGCTTTTTTAGCGGGGACACCGGGGAGCTGTTTTTT CASSFFSGDTGELFF
TRBJ1-5 TRBV6-6 many TRBD1 TGTGCCGCAACCCAGGGGGTGATCCAGCCCCAGCATTTT CAATQGVIQPQHF
TRBJ1-1 TRBV7-2 many . TGTGCCAGCAGCGCAACAGCTCCTGAAGCTTTCTTT CASSATAPEAFF
TRBJ2-1 TRBV28 many . TGTGCCAGCAGTTGGGGGGGCCGCTCCTACAATGAGCAGTTCTTC CASSWGGRSYNEQFF
TRBJ2-1 TRBV12-3/TRBV12-4 few TRBD2 TGTGCCAGCCGACTAGCGGGGGTGGATGAGCAGTTCTTC CASRLAGVDEQFF
TRBJ2-1 TRBV12-3/TRBV12-4 many TRBD1 TGTGCCAGCAGGGCACCCCCCGGACAGGGGGTCAATGAGCAGTTCTTC CASRAPPGQGVNEQFF
TRBJ2-7 TRBV5-1 many TRBD1 TGCGCCAGCACCACCTGGACAGGGCCCTACGAGCAGTACTTC CASTTWTGPYEQYF
TRBJ1-6 TRBV20-1 many . TGCAGTGCCACCGGGACGGATAATTCACCCCTCCACTTT CSATGTDNSPLHF
TRBJ2-3 TRBV20-1 many . TGCAGTGCTAGAACAGCCACAGATACGCAGTATTTT CSARTATDTQYF
TRBJ2-7 TRBV11-2 many . TGTGCCAGCAGACCTACAGGGCCCTCCTACTACGAGCAGTACTTC CASRPTGPSYYEQYF
TRBJ2-2 TRBV7-2 many . TGTGCCAGCGCGGCGGGGCCGAACACCGGGGAGCTGTTTTTT CASAAGPNTGELFF
TRBJ2-1 TRBV7-8 many . TGTGCCAGCAGCTCCCTAGACGGATACAATGAGCAGTTCTTC CASSSLDGYNEQFF
TRBJ1-2 TRBV5-6 many . TGTGCCAGCAGCATCGGGCCGGAACAGTCCTATGGCTACACCTTC CASSIGPEQSYGYTF
TRBJ2-3 TRBV29-1 many TRBD2 TGCAGCGTTGAAGAAGGGCGGGGGGGAACAGATACGCAGTATTTT CSVEEGRGGTDTQYF
TRBJ1-2 TRBV5-1 once . TGCGCCAGCAATGATGGTTCGGACTATGGCTACACCTTC CASNDGSDYGYTF
TRBJ2-3 TRBV6-2/TRBV6-3 few . TGTGCCAGCAGTAATCGACCGGGACTGGGAGATACGCAGTATTTT CASSNRPGLGDTQYF
TRBJ1-6 TRBV7-2 . . TGTGCCAGCAGCTTAGGTTTCGGGGTATCACCCCTCCACTTT CASSLGFGVSPLHF
TRBJ2-3 TRBV24-1 few . TGTGCCACCAGTGATCACAGGGCGGATACGCAGTATTTT CATSDHRADTQYF
TRBJ2-1 TRBV11-2 many . TGTGCCAGCAGCCCCTTCCGCCTGCAAGCGCATCTCAATGAGCAGTTCTTC CASSPFRLQAHLNEQFF
TRBJ1-1 TRBV14 many . TGTGCCAGCAGCCTGACAGTGAACACTGAAGCTTTCTTT CASSLTVNTEAFF
TRBJ2-7 TRBV6-2/TRBV6-3 many . TGTGCCAGCAGTGAAGGCAGAGCCTACGAGCAGTACTTC CASSEGRAYEQYF